These T cell receptor beta chains were read from a single sample in a study of cytomegalovirus exposure and HLA in healthy donors. Repertoires were generated with immunoSEQ multiplex PCR, while TCRdb's copy carries only in-frame clones and drops some. Of under 170,000 clones listed, more than 75% were seen once; the top ten hold 3.5%. Sequencing was done on a sample of PBMCs. These receptor sequences come from a human donor in good health. The CDR3 runs from the conserved cysteine through the conserved F or W.

v_gene	j_gene	CDR3aa
TRBV15	TRBJ1-1	CATSRERMATEAFF
TRBV7-3	TRBJ2-3	CASSSQSRESQYF
TRBV28	TRBJ1-2	CASSPNLDSYYGYTF
TRBV29-1	TRBJ2-1	CSASPKPGGYNEQFF
TRBV10-3	TRBJ2-7	CAISKRTGQGVYEQYF
TRBV6-5	TRBJ1-1	CASKTGSTEAFF
TRBV5-1	TRBJ1-6	CASSFSTGGNSYNSPLHF
TRBV12-5	TRBJ1-2	CASGRDRNYGYTF
TRBV5-1	TRBJ1-1	CASSLEEGTEAFF
TRBV25-1	TRBJ1-1	CASRGQGKNTAEAFF
TRBV2	TRBJ1-2	CASSEAPGGGYTF
TRBV6-5	TRBJ2-1	CASTPPGGLNEQFF
TRBV6-5	TRBJ1-2	CASSYSPTGYGYTF
TRBV6-6	TRBJ2-5	CASSTLAGKETQYF
TRBV7-9	TRBJ1-1	CASSSLQGLAFF
TRBV7-8	TRBJ1-1	CASSNQLKRNTEAFF
TRBV10-2	TRBJ2-5	CASSEIKTQYF
TRBV6-5	TRBJ2-7	CASIPAGGPGEQYF
TRBV30	TRBJ1-1	CAGPTGKDTEAFF
TRBV25-1	TRBJ2-6	CASSGTGSSGANVLTF
TRBV6-6	TRBJ1-5	CASSEGGGQPQHF
TRBV6-5	TRBJ2-7	CASSEGLFYEQYF
TRBV7-2	TRBJ2-3	CASTLSAMDTQYF
TRBV5-1	TRBJ2-5	CASSLQETQYF
TRBV15	TRBJ1-1	CATSRDRGSTEAFF
TRBV6-1	TRBJ1-1	CASSEGPTLNTEAFF
TRBV4-1	TRBJ1-2	CASSQPGGGYTF
TRBV5-6	TRBJ2-7	CASSLGTGRYEQYF
TRBV5-1	TRBJ2-1	CASTTGTEYNEQFF
TRBV19	TRBJ2-7	CASSLGQGSYEQYF
TRBV30	TRBJ2-7	CAWPPRYKLAFRYSEQYF
TRBV19	TRBJ1-5	CASSIWDSSNQPQHF
TRBV15	TRBJ2-5	CATSRRQGRETQYF
TRBV28	TRBJ2-5	CASSFGGPGHATQYF
TRBV7-9	TRBJ2-6	CAGHSGANVLTF
TRBV5-8	TRBJ2-2	CASSSSLRLAGSTGELFF
TRBV19	TRBJ2-3	CASKPQGAYTDTQYF
TRBV6-1	TRBJ2-3	CASSEAFYGGGLPDTQYF
TRBV19	TRBJ1-5	CASRPRTESYNQPQHF
TRBV7-8	TRBJ2-3	CASSQWTSGSTDTQYF
TRBV28	TRBJ2-7	CASRLQGHYEQYF
TRBV7-9	TRBJ1-4	CASMEGNYEKLFF
TRBV6-6	TRBJ1-2	CASSYSTGVYGYTF
TRBV19	TRBJ2-7	CASSITPGGSYEQYF
TRBV11-2	TRBJ1-2	CASSLEPRGGYTF
TRBV19	TRBJ1-4	CASSSPGGPNEKLFF
TRBV29-1	TRBJ2-2	CSVAGHTGELFF
TRBV10-1	TRBJ2-7	CASSEKTGTEQYF
TRBV12-5	TRBJ2-1	CASGERQFF
TRBV7-9	TRBJ1-1	CSSNLMGRDLLW
TRBV6-5	TRBJ2-1	CASSYRLAGKNNEQFF
TRBV5-1	TRBJ1-5	CASSLDGDWNQPQHF
TRBV14	TRBJ2-7	CASARQGNYEQYF
TRBV6-5	TRBJ1-2	CASCRDRAYGYTF
TRBV7-6	TRBJ2-3	CASSFGQGSTDTQYF
TRBV27	TRBJ1-1	CASSARQGNTEAFF
TRBV7-2	TRBJ2-1	CASSYTSGRPNEQFF
TRBV7-4	TRBJ1-2	CASSLVADTEVINYGYTF
TRBV11-3	TRBJ2-3	CASSRDRVDTQYF